The T cell receptor beta chain under discussion was sequenced for a study of cytomegalovirus exposure and HLA in healthy donors. The study, taken as a whole, reports: Most subjects had HLA-A and HLA-B alleles reportedly predicted accurately by TCR beta sequences. Information on immune exposure was restricted to one variable (CMV serostatus). TCR beta V- and J-gene trimming was later associated with a missense DCLRE1C variant.

The PCR had 60 Vbeta and 13 Jbeta primers. The protocol was immunoSEQ multiplex PCR, while the TCRdb copy is restricted to in-frame clones and leaves out a portion. This table has 200,000 or so clones, 65% to 90% appearing once. Note on this clone: Its specificity is not known. This sample includes further DNA sequences coding for the same CDR3.

V lost 4 bases to trimming and J lost 3 bases, with 7 bases between them. The CDR3 totals 13 residues. Per the germline V gene, CDR1 is SGHRS and CDR2 is YFSETQ. Everyone who donated was a healthy bone marrow donor. J is TRBJ2-2 and V is TRBV5-1; D unclear. This sequence was found in a man in his forties in good health and CMV-seropositive. Material for sequencing was PBMCs. As DNA, the CDR3 is TGCGCCAGCAGCGTTACTGACACCGGGGAGCTGTTTTTT. It is translated as CASSVTDTGELFF.